Following are 8 T cell receptor beta chains from one sample sequenced in a study of CD8 T cells in Susac syndrome. Random hexamers were used to reverse transcribe the RNA input (about 0.5 to 1 ug). TCRdb analysed the immunoSEQ multiplex PCR reads with MiXCR anew, one entry per CDR3 protein. This table holds a few hundred thousand distinct CDR3 sequences, around 93% found once. The material sequenced was CD4+ T cells from PBMCs. The origin of the receptors is a human donor with multiple sclerosis.

The chain has TRBV12-3 or TRBV12-4 and TRBJ2-7; D gene uncertain. Between the trimmed V and J ends, which lost 1 base and 4 bases, there was a span of 14 bases. This CDR3 comprises 15 residues. The CDR3 nucleotides read TGTGCCAGCAGTTTAGTTGGGGATCCTCTTTACGAGCAGTACTTC. It encodes CASSLVGDPLYEQYF.

This clonotype showed up just once. The V and J genes are TRBV20-1 and TRBJ1-2; the D is unclear. CDR3 size: 13 residues. Trimming took 4 bases from V and 7 from J, leaving 16 bases between them. Germline V lookup: CDR1 DFQATT, CDR2 SNEGSKA (reference sequence). CDR3 region: CSAKGPDLGGYTF. The CDR3 region has the DNA TGCAGTGCTAAAGGGCCAGACCTAGGTGGCTACACCTTC.

V is TRBV29-1 and J is TRBJ1-1; D is ambiguous. The CDR3 runs 12 residues. Trimming took 5 bases from V and 5 from J, leaving 12 bases between them. CDR1 and CDR2 from the germline V gene are SQVTM and ANQGSEA. The CDR3 reads CSVRARRTEAFF. CDR3 in DNA: TGCAGCGTTCGAGCCAGGAGGACTGAAGCTTTCTTT.

The chain uses TRBV9 and TRBJ1-1; 7 nucleotides agree with TRBD1. The CDR3 extends over 15 amino acids. Germline V CDR1 and CDR2: SGDLS, YYNGEE. Trimming removed 3 bases from V and 1 base from J; junction bases left unmatched: 6. The chain's CDR3 is CASSATWTGNTEAFF. The CDR3 coding sequence is TGTGCCAGCAGCGCTACCTGGACAGGGAACACTGAAGCTTTCTTT.

This clonotype has a handful of counts. This chain uses TRBV3-1 with TRBJ1-1; D uncertain. Germline V gives CDR1 LGHDT, CDR2 YNNKEL (reference sequence). The CDR3 runs to 14 residues. The V end was cut by 1 base, the J end by 1 base, with 7 bases between. In nucleotides, the CDR3 is TGTGCCAGCAGCCAAGTGGCCGGGAACACTGAAGCTTTCTTT. The encoded protein is CASSQVAGNTEAFF.

The chain couples TRBV27 to TRBJ2-3; TRBD2 matches at 12 bases. The J segment lost 4 bases and the V segment lost 8 bases, leaving 7 bases of the junction unmatched. The CDR3 has 15 residues. Germline V CDR1 and CDR2: MNHEY, SMNVEV (reference sequence). The CDR3 reads CASRLAGGRADTQYF. Here the CDR3 DNA reads TGTGCCAGCCGTCTAGCGGGGGGGCGGGCAGATACGCAGTATTTT.

This rearrangement joins TRBV4-1 to TRBJ1-5; TRBD1 is a possible D gene (6 bases). Trimming took 3 bases from V and 3 from J, leaving 12 bases between them. Germline assignment: CDR1 MGHRA and CDR2 YSYEKL. This CDR3 contains 15 residues. CDR3 region: CASSHDGQLNQPQHF. For the CDR3, the DNA is TGCGCCAGCAGCCATGACGGACAGCTCAATCAGCCCCAGCATTTT.

The chain couples TRBV25-1 to TRBJ2-7; 8 nucleotides match TRBD2. J was trimmed by 0 bases and V by 2 bases; bases with no gene match: 6. The CDR3 runs to 16 residues. CDR1 and CDR2 (germline): MGHDK, SYGVNS. CDR3 protein: CASSELSGGPSYEQYF. The CDR3 DNA reads TGTGCCAGCAGTGAACTAAGCGGGGGCCCCTCCTACGAGCAGTACTTC.